The clone carrying this T cell receptor (beta chain) was recorded at least ten times. As yet, its antigen is unknown. TCR beta CDR3 sequences were amplified from RNA transcripts. The HTBI primer set served for first-round RT-PCR of the TCR CDR3. TCRdb reprocessed the multiplex PCR reads via MiXCR and lists one record per CDR3 protein. Of roughly 280,000 distinct CDR3 sequences listed, about 18% are singletons. Germline V gene lookup returns CDR1 SNHLY and CDR2 FYNNEI. There are 15 residues in the CDR3. V lost 3 bases and J lost 4, with 15 bases in between. The data were obtained in a study of T cells in Graves' hyperthyroidism and ophthalmopathy. At the level of the study: Specimen type is peripheral blood, collected at initial diagnosis prior to any treatment.

Study outcomes and limitations: The model predicted ophthalmopathy a median around six months before onset. The blood repertoire included most of the expanded thyroid clonotypes above 0.001.

The sample consisted of blood. This TCR derives from a woman aged 60-70 years with Graves' ophthalmopathy. This chain joins TRBV2 and TRBJ1-2; tentative D call: TRBD1 (5 bases). CDR3 amino acids: CASSDKGRGGYGYTF. CDR3 nucleotide sequence: TGTGCCAGCAGTGATAAGGGAAGGGGTGGCTATGGCTACACCTTC.